A single sample is the source of the 10 T cell receptor beta chains below, sequenced in a study of Tregs in tolerant kidney transplant recipients. Profiled with immunoSEQ multiplex PCR; TCRdb holds only in-frame clones, not every one. The sample yields approximately 90,000 clones, around nine tenths seen once. Material: CD8+ T cells from blood. These receptors were obtained from a human donor in good health.

The rearrangement uses TRBV30 and TRBJ2-4; weak D call: TRBD1 (5 bases). V lost 2 bases to trimming and J lost 8 bases, with 10 bases between them. Per germline, CDR1 GTSNPN and CDR2 SVGIG (reference sequence). This CDR3 contains 12 residues. The CDR3 loop reads CAWSLVGDIQYF. The DNA for the CDR3 is TGTGCCTGGAGTCTGGTAGGGGACATTCAGTACTTC.

This sequence joins TRBV11-3 and TRBJ2-7; TRBD2 might be the D (6 bases). The germline V and J ends were trimmed by 3 bases and 6 bases, with 6 bases remaining between them. This CDR3 has 11 residues. Per the germline V gene, CDR1 is SGHNT and CDR2 is YENEEA. The CDR3 DNA is TGTGCCAGCAGCTTCGGGGGCGAGCAGTACTTC. This gives the protein CASSFGGEQYF.

The gene calls are TRBV7-9 and TRBJ2-4; D gene uncertain. From germline, CDR1 is SEHNR and CDR2 FQNEAQ (reference sequence). The CDR3 is made up of 13 amino acids. V shed 4 bases and J shed 9 bases, with 13 bases lying between them. CDR3 DNA: TGTGCCAGCAGCTACCCCGGAGATCCCATTCAGTACTTC. Protein product: CASSYPGDPIQYF.

The chain has TRBV29-1 and TRBJ1-4; 12 bases are a match to TRBD1. The CDR3 extends over 14 amino acids. Trimming at V came to 6 bases and at J to 9 bases, leaving 8 bases not matched to a gene. Germline V CDR1 and CDR2: SQVTM, ANQGSEA. CDR3 nucleotide sequence: TGCAGCGTCGGCATGGGACAGGGGGCAAAAAAACTGTTTTTT. This sequence encodes CSVGMGQGAKKLFF.

The V gene is TRBV4-1, the J gene TRBJ2-7, with 7 bases that match TRBD1. Germline CDR1 and CDR2: MGHRA and YSYEKL. J was trimmed by 3 bases and V by 1 base; bases with no gene match: 6. The CDR3 consists of 15 residues. CDR3 nucleotides: TGCGCCAGCAGCCAAGTTCTAGGGGGCTACTACGAGCAGTACTTC. It yields the protein CASSQVLGGYYEQYF.

The gene calls are TRBV10-3 and TRBJ2-7, with unresolved D. The V end was cut by 6 bases, the J end by 6 bases, with 12 bases between. Germline lookup yields CDR1 ENHRY and CDR2 SYGVKD. This CDR3 is 12 amino acids long. CDR3 in amino acids: CAISKEMREQYF. CDR3 DNA: TGTGCCATCAGCAAGGAGATGCGCGAGCAGTACTTC.

This clone was detected only once. V gene TRBV20-1 combines with J gene TRBJ1-4, with D perhaps matching TRBD1 (5 bases). V was trimmed by 3 bases and J by 8 bases, leaving 7 bases between them. The CDR3 loop spans 11 amino acids. Germline V gene lookup returns CDR1 DFQATT and CDR2 SNEGSKA (reference sequence). The CDR3 is CSAREGEKLFF. The DNA of the CDR3 is TGCAGTGCTAGGGAGGGGGAAAAACTGTTTTTT.

The rearrangement links TRBV15 to TRBJ2-5, with D possibly being TRBD1 (6 bases). Germline values: CDR1 LNHNV, CDR2 YYDKDF (reference sequence). This CDR3 has 16 residues. Trimming removed 1 base from V and 2 bases from J, with 14 bases in between. The DNA of the CDR3 is TGTGCCACCAGCAGAGTCCCCGGGACATTACAAGAGACCCAGTACTTC. It translates to CATSRVPGTLQETQYF.

This sequence joins TRBV6-1 and TRBJ1-6; no clear D gene. The V end was cut by 5 bases, the J end by 8 bases, with 7 bases between. CDR1 MNHNS and CDR2 SASEGT come from the germline V gene. The CDR3 runs 12 residues. CDR3 DNA: TGTGCCAGCAGTAAGGGTTATTCACCCCTCCACTTT. Encoded protein: CASSKGYSPLHF.

This clone was observed a few times. The genes are TRBV6-5 and TRBJ1-6; tentative D call: TRBD1 (5 bases). V was cut by 2 bases and J by 13 bases, with 18 bases left in between. The germline V gene has CDR1 MNHEY and CDR2 SVGAGI. This CDR3 contains 15 residues. In nucleotides, the CDR3 is TGTGCCAGCAGTTACGGGGACGGACGACTTTACCCCCTCCACTTT. Protein sequence: CASSYGDGRLYPLHF.